The source of this TCR beta chain is a study of immune cell composition in non-small cell lung cancer. The wider study: Tumours were mainly lung adenocarcinoma or squamous cell carcinoma. Study-wide findings and caveats: Squamous carcinomas (approximately 75%) more often had tumour-associated clones >0.5% than adenocarcinomas (33%).

Points on this clone: The antigen is not known.

The method was immunoSEQ multiplex PCR; TCRdb's version includes in-frame clones alone and lacks a portion of them. This table holds approximately 3,000 clones, 74% found once. The ends were cut back, 3 bases at V and 4 bases at J, with 30 bases in the middle. Germline V gives CDR1 SGHRS, CDR2 YFSETQ. The CDR3 is 20 amino acids. J is TRBJ2-3 and V is TRBV5-1, with D tentatively TRBD2 (7 bases). The sequencing sample was made of lung tumor tissue. The sequence was collected from a human donor with non-small cell lung cancer. Here the CDR3 DNA reads TGCGCCAGCAGCTCCGTCCCAGGGGTTGTAGGACTAGTCCCCCCAGATACGCAGTATTTT. It codes for CASSSVPGVVGLVPPDTQYF.